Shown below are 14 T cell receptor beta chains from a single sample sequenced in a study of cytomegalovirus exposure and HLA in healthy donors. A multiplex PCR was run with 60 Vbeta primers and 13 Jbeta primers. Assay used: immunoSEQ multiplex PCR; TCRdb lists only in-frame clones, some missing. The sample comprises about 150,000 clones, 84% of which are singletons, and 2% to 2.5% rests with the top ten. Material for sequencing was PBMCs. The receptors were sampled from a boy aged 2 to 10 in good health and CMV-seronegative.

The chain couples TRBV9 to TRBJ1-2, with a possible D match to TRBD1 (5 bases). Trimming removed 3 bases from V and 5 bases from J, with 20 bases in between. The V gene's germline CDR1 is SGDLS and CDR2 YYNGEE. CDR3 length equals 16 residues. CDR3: CASSGGRHGTTYGYTF. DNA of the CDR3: TGTGCCAGCAGCGGCGGGAGACACGGGACCACATATGGCTACACCTTC.

CDR3 sequence (DNA): TGTGCCAGTAGTATAGATCGGGAGGGTGGGGGGAGCACTGAAGCTTTCTTT. Protein product: CASSIDREGGGSTEAFF. The V call is TRBV19, the J call TRBJ1-1; weak D call: TRBD1 (5 bases). CDR1 and CDR2 from the germline V gene are LNHDA and SQIVND (reference sequence). The length of the CDR3 is 17 residues. Trimming took off 0 bases at V and 4 bases at J, with 18 bases between the two ends.

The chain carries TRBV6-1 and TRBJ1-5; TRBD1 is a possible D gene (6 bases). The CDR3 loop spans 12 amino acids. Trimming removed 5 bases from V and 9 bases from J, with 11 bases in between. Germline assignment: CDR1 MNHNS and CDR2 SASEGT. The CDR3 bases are TGTGCCAGCAGTTCCCAGGGGTGGCCCCAGCATTTT. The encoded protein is CASSSQGWPQHF.

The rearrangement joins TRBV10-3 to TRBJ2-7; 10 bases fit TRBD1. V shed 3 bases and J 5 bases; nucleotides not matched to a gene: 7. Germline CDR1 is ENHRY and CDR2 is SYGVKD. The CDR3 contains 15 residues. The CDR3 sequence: CAISDRGDRGHEQYF. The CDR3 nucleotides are TGTGCCATCAGTGATCGTGGGGACAGGGGCCACGAGCAGTACTTC.

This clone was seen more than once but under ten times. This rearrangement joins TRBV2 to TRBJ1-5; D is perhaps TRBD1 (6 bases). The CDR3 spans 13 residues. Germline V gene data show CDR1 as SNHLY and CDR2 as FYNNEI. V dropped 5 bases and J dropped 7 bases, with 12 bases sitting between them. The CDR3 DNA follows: TGTGCCAGCAGTCCCCCGGGGGGCCAGCCCCAGCATTTT. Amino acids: CASSPPGGQPQHF.

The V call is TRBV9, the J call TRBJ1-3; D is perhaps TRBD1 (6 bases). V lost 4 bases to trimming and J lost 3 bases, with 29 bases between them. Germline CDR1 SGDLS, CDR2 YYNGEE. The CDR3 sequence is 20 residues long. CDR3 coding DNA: TGTGCCAGCAGCCCCCTGGGGGGGGGCTATCCCTTCGTGTATGGAAACACCATATATTTT. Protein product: CASSPLGGGYPFVYGNTIYF.

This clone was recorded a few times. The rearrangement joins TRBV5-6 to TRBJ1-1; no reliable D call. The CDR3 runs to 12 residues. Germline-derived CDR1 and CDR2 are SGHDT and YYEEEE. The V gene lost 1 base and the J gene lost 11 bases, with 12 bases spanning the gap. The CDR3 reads CASSLSGRGAFF. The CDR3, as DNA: TGTGCCAGCAGCTTGTCCGGACGAGGGGCTTTCTTT.

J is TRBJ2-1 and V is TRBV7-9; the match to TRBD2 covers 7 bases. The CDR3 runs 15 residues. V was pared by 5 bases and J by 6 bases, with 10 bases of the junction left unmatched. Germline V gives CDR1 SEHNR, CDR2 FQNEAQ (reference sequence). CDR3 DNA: TGTGCCAGCAGCCCCCGACTCCGGGAGGTCAATGAGCAGTTCTTC. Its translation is CASSPRLREVNEQFF.

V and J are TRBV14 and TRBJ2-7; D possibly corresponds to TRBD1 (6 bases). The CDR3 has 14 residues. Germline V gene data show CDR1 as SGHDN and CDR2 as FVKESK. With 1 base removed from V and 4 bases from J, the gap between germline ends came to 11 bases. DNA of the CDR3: TGTGCCAGCAGCCAAGGAGGACAGACTTACGAGCAGTACTTC. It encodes CASSQGGQTYEQYF.

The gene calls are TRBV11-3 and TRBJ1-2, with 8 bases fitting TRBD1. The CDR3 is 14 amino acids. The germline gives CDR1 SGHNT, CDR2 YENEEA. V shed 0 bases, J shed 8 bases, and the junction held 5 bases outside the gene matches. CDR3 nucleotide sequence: TGTGCCAGCAGCTTAGATGGACAGGGACGGGGCTACACCTTC. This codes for CASSLDGQGRGYTF.

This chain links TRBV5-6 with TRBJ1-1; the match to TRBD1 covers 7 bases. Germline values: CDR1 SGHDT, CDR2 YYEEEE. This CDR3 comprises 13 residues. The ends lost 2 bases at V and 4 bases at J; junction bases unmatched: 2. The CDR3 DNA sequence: TGTGCCAGCAGCTTTCCAGGGGGCACTGAAGCTTTCTTT. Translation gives CASSFPGGTEAFF.

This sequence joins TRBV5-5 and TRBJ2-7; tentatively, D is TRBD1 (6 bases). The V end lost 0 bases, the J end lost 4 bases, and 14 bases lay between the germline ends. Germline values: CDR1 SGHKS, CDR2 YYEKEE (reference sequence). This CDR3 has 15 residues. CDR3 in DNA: TGTGCCAGCAGCTTGGTACGTACAGGGCGGTACGAGCAGTACTTC. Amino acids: CASSLVRTGRYEQYF. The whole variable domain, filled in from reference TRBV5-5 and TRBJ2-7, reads DAGVTQSPTHLIKTRGQQVTLRCSPISGHKSVSWYQQVLGQGPQFIFQYYEKEERGRGNFPDRFSARQFPNYSSELNVNALLLGDSALYLCASSLVRTGRYEQYFGPGTRLTVT.

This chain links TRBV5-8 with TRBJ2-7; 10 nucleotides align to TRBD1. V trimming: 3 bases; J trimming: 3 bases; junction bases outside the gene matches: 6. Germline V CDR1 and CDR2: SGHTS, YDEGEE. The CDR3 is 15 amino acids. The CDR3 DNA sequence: TGTGCCAGCAGCTCCCTTCGGGACAGGGGCTACGAGCAGTACTTC. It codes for CASSSLRDRGYEQYF.

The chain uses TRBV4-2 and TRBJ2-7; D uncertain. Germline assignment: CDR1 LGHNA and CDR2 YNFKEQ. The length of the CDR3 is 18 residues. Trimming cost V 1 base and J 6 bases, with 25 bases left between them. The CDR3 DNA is TGTGCCAGCAGCCAAGTCGAGCTGTCTTTTCGTGTTGAGGCCGAGCAGTACTTC. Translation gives CASSQVELSFRVEAEQYF.